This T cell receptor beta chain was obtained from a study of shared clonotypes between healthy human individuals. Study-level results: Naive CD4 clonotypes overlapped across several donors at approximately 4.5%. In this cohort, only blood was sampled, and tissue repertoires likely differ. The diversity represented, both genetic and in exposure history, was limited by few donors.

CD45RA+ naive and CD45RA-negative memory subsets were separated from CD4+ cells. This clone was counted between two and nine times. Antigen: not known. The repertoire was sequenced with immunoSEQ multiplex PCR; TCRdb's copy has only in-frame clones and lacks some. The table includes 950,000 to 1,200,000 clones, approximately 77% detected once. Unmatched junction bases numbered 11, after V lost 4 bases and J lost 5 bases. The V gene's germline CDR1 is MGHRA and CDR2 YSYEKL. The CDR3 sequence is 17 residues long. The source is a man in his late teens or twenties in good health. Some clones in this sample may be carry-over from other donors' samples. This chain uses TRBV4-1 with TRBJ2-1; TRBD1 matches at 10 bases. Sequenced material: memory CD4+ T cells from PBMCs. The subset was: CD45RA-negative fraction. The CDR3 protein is CASSPGTGAPVDNEQFF. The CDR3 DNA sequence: TGCGCCAGCAGCCCCGGGACAGGGGCCCCGGTCGACAATGAGCAGTTCTTC.